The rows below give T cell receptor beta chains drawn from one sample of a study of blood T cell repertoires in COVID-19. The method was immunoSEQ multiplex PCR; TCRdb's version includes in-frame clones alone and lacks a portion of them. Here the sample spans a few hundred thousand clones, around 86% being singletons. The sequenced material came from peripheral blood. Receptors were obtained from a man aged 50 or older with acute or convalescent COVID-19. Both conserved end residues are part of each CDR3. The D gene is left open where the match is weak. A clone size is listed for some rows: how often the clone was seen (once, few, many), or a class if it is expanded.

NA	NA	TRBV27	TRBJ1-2	TGTGCCAGCAGCCCCGGACAGAACTATGGCTACACCTTC	CASSPGQNYGYTF
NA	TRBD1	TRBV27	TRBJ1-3	TGTGCCAGCAGCCCCTTACAGGGGGCGCTTGGAAACACCATATATTTT	CASSPLQGALGNTIYF
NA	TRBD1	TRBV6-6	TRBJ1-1	TGTGCCAGCAGTCCGCCCGGGACAGGGGGGCCCTCGAACACTGAAGCTTTCTTT	CASSPPGTGGPSNTEAFF
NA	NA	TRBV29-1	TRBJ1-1	TGCAGCGTGGGGAGAGGGATGAACACTGAAGCTTTCTTT	CSVGRGMNTEAFF
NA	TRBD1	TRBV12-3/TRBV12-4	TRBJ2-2	TGTGCCAGCAGTCCTACAGGGGCCGGGGAGCTGTTTTTT	CASSPTGAGELFF
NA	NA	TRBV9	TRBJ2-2	TGTGCCAGCAGGCGAAAGAACACCGGGGAGCTGTTTTTT	CASRRKNTGELFF
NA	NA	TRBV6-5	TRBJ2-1	TGTGCCAGCAGAGACAGGGAAAACAATCCTCCGTGGGGGGTCTTC	CASRDRENNPPWGVF
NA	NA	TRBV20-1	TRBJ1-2	TGCAGTGCCACGACAGACTATGGCTACACCTTC	CSATTDYGYTF
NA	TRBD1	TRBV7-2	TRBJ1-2	TGTGCCAGCAGGCGGTCGGGACAGGCTAACTATGGCTACACCTTC	CASRRSGQANYGYTF
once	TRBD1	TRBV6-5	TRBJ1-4	TGTGCCAGCGCCGGGACAGGGGGCCGTAATGAAAAACTGTTTTTT	CASAGTGGRNEKLFF
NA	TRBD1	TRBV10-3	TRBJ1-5	TGTGCCACTCATCCGGGACAGAATAGCAATCAGCCCCAGCATTTT	CATHPGQNSNQPQHF
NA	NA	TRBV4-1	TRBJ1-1	TGCGCCAGCAGCCGCCGAGAAGGGGGGAACACTGAAGCTTTCTTT	CASSRREGGNTEAFF
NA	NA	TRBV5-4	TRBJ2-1	TGTGCCAGCAGCTTAAGTAGGGGGTCCTACAATGAGCAGTTCTTC	CASSLSRGSYNEQFF
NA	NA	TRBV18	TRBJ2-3	TGTGCCAGCTTTATCACTAGCACAGATACGCAGTATTTT	CASFITSTDTQYF
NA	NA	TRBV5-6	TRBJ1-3	TGTGCCAGCAGCTTGGGAGATAACCGAAACACCATATATTTT	CASSLGDNRNTIYF
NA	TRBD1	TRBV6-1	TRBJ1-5	TGTGCCAGCAGTGAAGGAGGGACAGGGGCGTTCGGCAATCAGCCCCAGCATTTT	CASSEGGTGAFGNQPQHF
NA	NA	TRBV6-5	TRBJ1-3	TGTGCCAGCAACTCGGGTGGCTCTGGAAACACCATATATTTT	CASNSGGSGNTIYF
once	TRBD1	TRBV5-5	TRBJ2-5	TGTGCCAGCAGCACGGGGACAGGGGGACTGTACCAAGAGACCCAGTACTTC	CASSTGTGGLYQETQYF